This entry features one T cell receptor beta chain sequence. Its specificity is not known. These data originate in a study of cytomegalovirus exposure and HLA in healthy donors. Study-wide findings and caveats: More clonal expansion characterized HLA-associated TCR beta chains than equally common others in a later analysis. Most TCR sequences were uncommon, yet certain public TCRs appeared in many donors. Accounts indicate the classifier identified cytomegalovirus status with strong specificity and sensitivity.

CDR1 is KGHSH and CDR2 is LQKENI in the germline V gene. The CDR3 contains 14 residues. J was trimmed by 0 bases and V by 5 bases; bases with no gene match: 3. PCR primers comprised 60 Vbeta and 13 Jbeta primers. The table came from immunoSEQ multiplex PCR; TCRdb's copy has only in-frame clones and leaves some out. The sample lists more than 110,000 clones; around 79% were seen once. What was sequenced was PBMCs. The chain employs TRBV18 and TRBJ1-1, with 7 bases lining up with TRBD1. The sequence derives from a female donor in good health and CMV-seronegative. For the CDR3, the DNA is TGTGCCAGCTCATCGGGACAGTTGAACACTGAAGCTTTCTTT. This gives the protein CASSSGQLNTEAFF.